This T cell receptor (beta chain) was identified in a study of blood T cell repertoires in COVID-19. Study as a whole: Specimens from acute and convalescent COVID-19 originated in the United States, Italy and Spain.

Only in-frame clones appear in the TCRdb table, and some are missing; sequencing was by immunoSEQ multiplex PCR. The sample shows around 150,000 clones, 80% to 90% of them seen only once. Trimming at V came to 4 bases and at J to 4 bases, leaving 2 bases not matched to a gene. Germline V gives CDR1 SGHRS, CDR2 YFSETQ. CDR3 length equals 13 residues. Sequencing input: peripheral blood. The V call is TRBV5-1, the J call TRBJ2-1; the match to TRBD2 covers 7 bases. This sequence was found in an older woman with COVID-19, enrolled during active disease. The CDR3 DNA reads TGCGCCAGCAGCCAAGCGGGGTACAATGAGCAGTTCTTC. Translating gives CASSQAGYNEQFF.